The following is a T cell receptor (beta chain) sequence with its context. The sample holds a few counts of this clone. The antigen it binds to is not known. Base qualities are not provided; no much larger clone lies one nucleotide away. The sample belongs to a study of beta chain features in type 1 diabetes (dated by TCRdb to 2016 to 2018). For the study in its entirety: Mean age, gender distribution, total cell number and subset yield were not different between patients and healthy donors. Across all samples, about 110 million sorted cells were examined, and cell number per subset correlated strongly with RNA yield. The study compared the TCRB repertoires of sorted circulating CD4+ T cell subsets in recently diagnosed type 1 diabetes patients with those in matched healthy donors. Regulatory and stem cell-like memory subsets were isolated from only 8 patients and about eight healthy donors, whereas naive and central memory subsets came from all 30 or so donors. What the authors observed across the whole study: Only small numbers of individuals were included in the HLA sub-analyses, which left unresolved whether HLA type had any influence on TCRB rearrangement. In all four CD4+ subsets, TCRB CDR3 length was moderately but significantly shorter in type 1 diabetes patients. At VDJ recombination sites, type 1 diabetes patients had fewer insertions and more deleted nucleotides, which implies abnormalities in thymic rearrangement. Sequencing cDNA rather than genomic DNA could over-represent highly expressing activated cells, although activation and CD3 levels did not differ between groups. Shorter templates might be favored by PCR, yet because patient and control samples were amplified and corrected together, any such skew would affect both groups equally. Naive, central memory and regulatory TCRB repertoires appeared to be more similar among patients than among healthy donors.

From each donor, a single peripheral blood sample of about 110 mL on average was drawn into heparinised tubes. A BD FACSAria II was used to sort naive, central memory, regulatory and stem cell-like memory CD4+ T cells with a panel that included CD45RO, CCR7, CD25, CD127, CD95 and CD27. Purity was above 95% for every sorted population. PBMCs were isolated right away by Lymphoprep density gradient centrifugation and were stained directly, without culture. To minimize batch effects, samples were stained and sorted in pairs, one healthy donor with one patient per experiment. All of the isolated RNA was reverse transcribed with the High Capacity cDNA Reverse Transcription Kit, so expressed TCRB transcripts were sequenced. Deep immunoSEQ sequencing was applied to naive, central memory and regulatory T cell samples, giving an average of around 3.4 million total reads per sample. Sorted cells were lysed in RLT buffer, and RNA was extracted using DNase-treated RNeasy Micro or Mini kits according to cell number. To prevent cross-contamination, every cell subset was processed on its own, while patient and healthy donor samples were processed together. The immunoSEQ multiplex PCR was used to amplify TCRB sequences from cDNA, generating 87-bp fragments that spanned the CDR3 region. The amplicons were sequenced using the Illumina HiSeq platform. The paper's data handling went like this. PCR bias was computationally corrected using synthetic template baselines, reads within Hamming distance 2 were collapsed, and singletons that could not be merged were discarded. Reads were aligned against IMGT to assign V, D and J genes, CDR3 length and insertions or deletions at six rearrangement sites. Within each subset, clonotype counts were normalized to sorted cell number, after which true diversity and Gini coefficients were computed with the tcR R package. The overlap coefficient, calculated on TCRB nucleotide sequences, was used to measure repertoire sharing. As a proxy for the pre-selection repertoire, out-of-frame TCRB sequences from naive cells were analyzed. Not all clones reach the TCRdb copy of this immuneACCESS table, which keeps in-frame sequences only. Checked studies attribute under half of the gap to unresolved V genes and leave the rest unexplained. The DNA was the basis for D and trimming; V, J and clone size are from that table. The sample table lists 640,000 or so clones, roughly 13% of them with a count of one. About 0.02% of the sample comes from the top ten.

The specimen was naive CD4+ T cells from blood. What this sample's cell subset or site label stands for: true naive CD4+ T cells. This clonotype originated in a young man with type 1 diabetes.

The nucleotide sequence is given as TGCGCCAGCAGCCAAGATGAAGGTTGGACAGGTATTTCACCCCTCCACTTT. Translated, it gives CASSQDEGWTGISPLHF. The chain is made from TRBV4-1 and TRBJ1-6, with 7 central nucleotides matching TRBD1. From a lookup of the germline V gene, CDR1 and CDR2 are MGHRA and YSYEKL. The CDR3 sequence holds 17 residues, the cysteine and phenylalanine included. The retained sequence is limited to the CDR3, 51 bases, with the frame set at the first base. Trimming accounts for 0 bases at V and 9 bases at J, while the number of junction bases matched to no gene is 11.